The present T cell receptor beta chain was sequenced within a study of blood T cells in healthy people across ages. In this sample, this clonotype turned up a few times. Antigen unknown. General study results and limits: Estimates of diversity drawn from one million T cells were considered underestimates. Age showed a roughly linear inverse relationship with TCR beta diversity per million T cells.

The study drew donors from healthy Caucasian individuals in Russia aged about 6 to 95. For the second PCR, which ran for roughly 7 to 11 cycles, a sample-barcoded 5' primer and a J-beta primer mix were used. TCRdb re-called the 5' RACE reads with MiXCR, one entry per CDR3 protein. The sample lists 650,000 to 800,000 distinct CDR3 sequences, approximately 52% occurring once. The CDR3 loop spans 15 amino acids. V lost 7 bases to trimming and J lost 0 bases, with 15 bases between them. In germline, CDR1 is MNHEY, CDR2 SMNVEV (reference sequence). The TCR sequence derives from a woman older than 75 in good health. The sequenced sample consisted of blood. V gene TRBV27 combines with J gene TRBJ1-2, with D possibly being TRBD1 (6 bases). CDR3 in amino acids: CASTQTGTSNYGYTF. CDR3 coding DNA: TGTGCCAGCACCCAAACAGGGACCTCTAACTATGGCTACACCTTC.